This is a list of T cell receptor beta chains from one sample in a study of blood T cell repertoires in COVID-19. Profiled with immunoSEQ multiplex PCR; TCRdb holds only in-frame clones, not every one. The sample consists of approximately 170,000 clones, more than 80% of them appearing once. Sequencing was performed on peripheral blood. Receptors originate from a human donor in a cohort sampled during active COVID-19. Both conserved end residues are part of each CDR3. The D gene is left open where the match is weak. The size field is filled for only some rows; it gives once, few, many or a size class.

clone size,D gene,V gene,CDR3 protein
.,.,TRBV7-9,CASSLVAGPSTDTQYF
.,.,TRBV6-5,CASSYRDTYEQYF
.,.,TRBV4-3,CASSRARNTEAFF
few,.,TRBV27,CASTDRGSQETQYF
once,TRBD1,TRBV9,CASSGQGKQPQHF
.,TRBD1,TRBV5-1,CASSLSQGGETQYF
.,TRBD2,TRBV11-3,CASSLSGTYNEQFF
few,.,TRBV30,CAWRVGVGYTF
few,.,TRBV19,CASNAEQGGSNQPQHF
.,TRBD1,TRBV19,CASSITQGFYGYTF
.,.,TRBV15,CATSRPGIYNEQFF
.,TRBD2,TRBV6-1,CASSELGAGTRRVTDTQYF
.,.,TRBV11-3,CASSLDHFSGELFF
.,.,TRBV18,CASSPGAQTPEKLFF
.,TRBD2,TRBV3-1/TRBV3-2,CASSQGGGRTGELFF
.,.,TRBV10-3,CAISGGSLSERFQETQYF
.,TRBD2,TRBV27,CASTLGARGGGEQFF